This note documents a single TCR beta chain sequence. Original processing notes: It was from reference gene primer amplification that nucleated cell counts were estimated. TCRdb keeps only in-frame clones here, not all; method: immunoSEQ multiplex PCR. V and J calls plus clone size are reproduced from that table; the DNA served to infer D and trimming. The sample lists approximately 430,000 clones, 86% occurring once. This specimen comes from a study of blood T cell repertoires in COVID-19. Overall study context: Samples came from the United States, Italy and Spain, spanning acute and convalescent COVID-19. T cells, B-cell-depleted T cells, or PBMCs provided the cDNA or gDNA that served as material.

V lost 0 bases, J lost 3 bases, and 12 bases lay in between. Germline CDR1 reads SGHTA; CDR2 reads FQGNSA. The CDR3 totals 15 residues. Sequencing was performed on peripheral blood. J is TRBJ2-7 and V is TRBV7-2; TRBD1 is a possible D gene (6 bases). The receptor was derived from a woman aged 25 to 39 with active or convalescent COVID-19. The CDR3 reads CASSLADRMGYEQYF. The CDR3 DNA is TGTGCCAGCAGCTTAGCCGACAGGATGGGCTACGAGCAGTACTTC.